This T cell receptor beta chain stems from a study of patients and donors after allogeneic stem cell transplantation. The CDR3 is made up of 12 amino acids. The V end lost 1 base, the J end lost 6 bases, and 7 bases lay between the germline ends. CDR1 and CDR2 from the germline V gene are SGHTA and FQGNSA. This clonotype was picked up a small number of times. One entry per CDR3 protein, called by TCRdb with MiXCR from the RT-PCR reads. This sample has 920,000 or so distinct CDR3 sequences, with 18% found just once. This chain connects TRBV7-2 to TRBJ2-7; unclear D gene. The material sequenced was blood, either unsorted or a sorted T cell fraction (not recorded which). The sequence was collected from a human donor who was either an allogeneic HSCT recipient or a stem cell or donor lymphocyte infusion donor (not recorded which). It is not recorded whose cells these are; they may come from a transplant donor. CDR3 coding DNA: TGTGCCAGCAGCTTAGGCAAGACCGAGCAGTACTTC. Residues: CASSLGKTEQYF. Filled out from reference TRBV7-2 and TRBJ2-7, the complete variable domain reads GAGVSQSPSNKVTEKGKDVELRCDPISGHTALYWYRQSLGQGLEFLIYFQGNSAPDKSGLPSDRFSAERTGGSVSTLTIQRTQQEDSAVYLCASSLGKTEQYFGPGTRLTVT.